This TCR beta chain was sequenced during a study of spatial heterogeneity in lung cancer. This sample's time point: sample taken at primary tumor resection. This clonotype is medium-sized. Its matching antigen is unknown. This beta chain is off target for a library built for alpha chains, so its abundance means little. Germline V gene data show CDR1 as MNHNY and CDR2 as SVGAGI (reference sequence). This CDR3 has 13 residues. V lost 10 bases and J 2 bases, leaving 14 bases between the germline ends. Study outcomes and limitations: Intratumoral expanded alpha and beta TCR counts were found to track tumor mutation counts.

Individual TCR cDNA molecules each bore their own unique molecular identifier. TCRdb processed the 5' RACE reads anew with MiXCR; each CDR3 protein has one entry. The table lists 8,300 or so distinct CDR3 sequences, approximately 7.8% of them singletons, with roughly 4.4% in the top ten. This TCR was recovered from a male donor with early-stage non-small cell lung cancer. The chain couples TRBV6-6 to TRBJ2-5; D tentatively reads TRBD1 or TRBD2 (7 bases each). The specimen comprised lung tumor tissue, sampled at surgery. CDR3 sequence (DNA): TGTGCCACCCAGGGGGACTATCAAGAGACCCAGTACTTC. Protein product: CATQGDYQETQYF.